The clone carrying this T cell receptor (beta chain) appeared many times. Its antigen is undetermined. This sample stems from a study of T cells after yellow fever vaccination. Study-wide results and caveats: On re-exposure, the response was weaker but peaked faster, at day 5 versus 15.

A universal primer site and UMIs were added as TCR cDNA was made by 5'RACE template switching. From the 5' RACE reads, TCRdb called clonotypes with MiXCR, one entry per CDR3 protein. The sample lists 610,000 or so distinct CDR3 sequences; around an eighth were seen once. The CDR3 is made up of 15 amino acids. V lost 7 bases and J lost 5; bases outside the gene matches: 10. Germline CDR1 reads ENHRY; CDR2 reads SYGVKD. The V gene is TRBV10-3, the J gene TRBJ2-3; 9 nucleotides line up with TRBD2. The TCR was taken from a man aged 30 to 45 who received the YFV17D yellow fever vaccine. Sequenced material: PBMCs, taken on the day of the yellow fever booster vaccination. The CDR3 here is CAIISTSGGRDTQYF. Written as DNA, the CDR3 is TGTGCCATCATTTCGACTAGCGGAGGAAGAGATACGCAGTATTTT.